These 5 T cell receptor beta chains share one sample of origin, sequenced in a study of shared clonotypes between healthy human individuals. Assay used: immunoSEQ multiplex PCR; TCRdb lists only in-frame clones, some missing. This table holds 2.3 million or so clones, approximately 95% found once. The material sequenced was naive CD4+ T cells from PBMCs. Specified subset: CD45RA+ positively selected. The receptors shown here come from a young man in good health. Some clones in this sample may be carry-over from other donors' samples.

The CDR3 reads CASSPSGTSVYEQYF. The CDR3, as DNA: TGTGCCAGCAGCCCCTCGGGGACTAGCGTTTACGAGCAGTACTTC. V gene TRBV7-8 combines with J gene TRBJ2-7; TRBD2 agrees at 10 bases. This CDR3 is 15 amino acids long. V dropped 5 bases and J dropped 4; count of bases not matched to a gene: 8. CDR1 is SGHVS and CDR2 is FQNEAQ in the germline V gene.

The chain carries TRBV28 and TRBJ2-1, with D possibly being TRBD2 (5 bases). Looked up from germline, CDR1 is MDHEN and CDR2 is SYDVKM. Trimming pared 1 base from V and 6 bases from J, leaving 10 bases between. The CDR3 runs 14 residues. The CDR3 sequence is CASSLFRDLNEQFF. In nucleotides, the CDR3 is TGTGCCAGCAGTTTATTTCGGGATCTCAATGAGCAGTTCTTC.

The V and J genes are TRBV19 and TRBJ1-5; 8 bases line up with TRBD1. The V gene end was trimmed by 5 bases and the J gene end by 2 bases; junction bases not matched to a gene: 11. Germline V CDR1 and CDR2: LNHDA, SQIVND (reference sequence). The CDR3 runs to 17 residues. The CDR3 sequence is CASSFSRGHSGNQPQHF. CDR3 bases: TGTGCCAGTAGTTTCTCCAGGGGGCATAGCGGCAATCAGCCCCAGCATTTT.

The V and J genes are TRBV2 and TRBJ2-7, with D unclear. The CDR3 length is 14 residues. The V gene's germline CDR1 is SNHLY and CDR2 FYNNEI. Between the trimmed V and J ends, which lost 5 bases and 0 bases, there was a span of 11 bases. The CDR3 loop reads CASSLDTSSYEQYF. CDR3 DNA: TGTGCCAGCAGTCTTGACACCTCCTCCTACGAGCAGTACTTC.

The chain couples TRBV4-2 to TRBJ2-3, with no clear D. Deletions cut 0 bases from V and 3 bases from J, with 16 bases between. Germline V gene sequence: CDR1 LGHNA, CDR2 YNFKEQ. The CDR3 runs to 17 residues. As DNA, the CDR3 is TGTGCCAGCAGCCAAGAAGGTCGGCGGTTGGGAACAGATACGCAGTATTTT. Encoded protein: CASSQEGRRLGTDTQYF.